This TCR beta chain was captured in a study of cytotoxic CD8 clonotypes in ibrutinib-treated CLL. Looking at the study overall: Response specimens were obtained following a median treatment duration of about 12 months, with a range of 6 to 36.

TCRdb keeps only in-frame clones here, not all; method: immunoSEQ multiplex PCR. The sample lists some 50,000 clones, around 55% occurring once. Regarding the study as a whole: Different sampling times were used for sustained-remission and progressing patients. Rising at ibrutinib response, clonality subsequently fell back toward baseline at progression.

This clone was recorded at least ten times. Its specificity is unknown. The germline V gene has CDR1 SNHLY and CDR2 FYNNEI. The J segment lost 7 bases and the V segment lost 6 bases, leaving 8 bases of the junction unmatched. The CDR3 consists of 16 residues. This material consisted of PBMCs, taken after 24 months of ibrutinib treatment. This TCR derives from a human donor with chronic lymphocytic leukemia. The rearrangement uses TRBV2 and TRBJ2-3; 15 positions match TRBD2. The CDR3 bases are TGTGCCAGCAGGGAACCGGGACTAGCGGGGGGATATACGCAGTATTTT. Translated, it gives CASREPGLAGGYTQYF.